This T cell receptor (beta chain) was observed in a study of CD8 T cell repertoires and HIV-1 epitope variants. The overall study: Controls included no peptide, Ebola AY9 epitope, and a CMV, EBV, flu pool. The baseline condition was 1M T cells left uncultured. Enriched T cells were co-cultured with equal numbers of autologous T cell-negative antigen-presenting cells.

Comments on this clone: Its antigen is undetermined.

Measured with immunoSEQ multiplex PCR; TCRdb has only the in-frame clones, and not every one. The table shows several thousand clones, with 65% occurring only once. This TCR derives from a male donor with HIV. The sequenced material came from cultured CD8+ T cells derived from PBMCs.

CDR3 in amino acids: CASSDRYNEQFF. CDR3 nucleotides: TGTGCCAGCAGCGACAGATACAATGAGCAGTTCTTC. This chain connects TRBV6-6 to TRBJ2-1; weak D call: TRBD1 (5 bases). This CDR3 has 12 residues. In germline, CDR1 is MNHNY, CDR2 SVGAGI (reference sequence). The ends were cut back, 6 bases at V and 4 bases at J, with 7 bases in the middle.